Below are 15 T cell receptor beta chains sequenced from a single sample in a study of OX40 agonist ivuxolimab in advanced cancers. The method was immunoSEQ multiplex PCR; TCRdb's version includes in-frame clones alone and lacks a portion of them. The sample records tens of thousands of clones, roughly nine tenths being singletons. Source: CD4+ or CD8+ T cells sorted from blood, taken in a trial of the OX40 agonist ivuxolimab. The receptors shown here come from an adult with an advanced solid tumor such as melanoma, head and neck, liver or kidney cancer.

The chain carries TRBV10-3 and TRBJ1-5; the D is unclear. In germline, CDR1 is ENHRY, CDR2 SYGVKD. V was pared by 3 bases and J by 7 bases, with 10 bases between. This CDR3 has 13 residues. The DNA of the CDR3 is TGTGCCATCAGTGACAGCTCGGGACAGCCCCAGCATTTT. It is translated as CAISDSSGQPQHF.

CDR3 nucleotide sequence: TGTGCCAGCAGTGAAGGTAGCGGCAATGAGCAGTTCTTC. Amino acid sequence: CASSEGSGNEQFF. The chain has TRBV6-1 and TRBJ2-1; TRBD2 might be the D (6 bases). The CDR3 is 13 amino acids. The V end was cut by 1 base, the J end by 6 bases, with 7 bases between. From germline, CDR1 is MNHNS and CDR2 SASEGT.

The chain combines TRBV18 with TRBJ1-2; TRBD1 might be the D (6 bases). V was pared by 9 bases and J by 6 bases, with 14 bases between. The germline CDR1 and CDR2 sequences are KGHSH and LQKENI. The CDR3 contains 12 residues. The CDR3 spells CASSGAWNGYTF. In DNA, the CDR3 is TGTGCCAGTTCAGGGGCGTGGAATGGCTACACCTTC.

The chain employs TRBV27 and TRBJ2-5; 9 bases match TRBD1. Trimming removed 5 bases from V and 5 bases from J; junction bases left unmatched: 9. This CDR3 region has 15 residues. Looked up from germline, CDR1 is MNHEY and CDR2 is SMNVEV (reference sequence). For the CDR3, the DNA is TGTGCCAGCAGTGACGGACAGGGGCAAGGGGAGACCCAGTACTTC. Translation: CASSDGQGQGETQYF.

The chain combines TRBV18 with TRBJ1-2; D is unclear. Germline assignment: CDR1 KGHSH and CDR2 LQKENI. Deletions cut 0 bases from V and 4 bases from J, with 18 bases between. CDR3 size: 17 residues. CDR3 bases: TGTGCCAGCTCACCACCGACGTCAACCTTAGAACCCTATGGCTACACCTTC. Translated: CASSPPTSTLEPYGYTF.

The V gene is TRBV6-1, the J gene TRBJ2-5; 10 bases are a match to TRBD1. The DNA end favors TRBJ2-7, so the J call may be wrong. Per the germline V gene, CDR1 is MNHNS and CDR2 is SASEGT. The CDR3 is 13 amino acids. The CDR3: CAVPGQGYYEQYF. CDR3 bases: TGTGCCGTTCCGGGACAGGGGTACTACGAGCAGTACTTC.

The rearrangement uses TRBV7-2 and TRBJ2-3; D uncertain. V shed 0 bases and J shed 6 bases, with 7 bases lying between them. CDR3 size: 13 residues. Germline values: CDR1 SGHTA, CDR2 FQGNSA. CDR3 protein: CASSLAVRDTQYF. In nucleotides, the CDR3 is TGTGCCAGCAGCTTAGCAGTGAGGGATACGCAGTATTTT.

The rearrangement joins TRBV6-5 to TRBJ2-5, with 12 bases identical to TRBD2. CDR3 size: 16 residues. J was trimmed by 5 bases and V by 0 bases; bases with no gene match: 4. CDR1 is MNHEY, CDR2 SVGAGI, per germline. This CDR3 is CASSYSTSGRGETQYF. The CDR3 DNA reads TGTGCCAGCAGTTACTCGACTAGCGGGAGAGGTGAGACCCAGTACTTC.

The CDR3: CASSSSNATNEKLFF. Written as DNA, the CDR3 is TGTGCCAGCAGCTCCAGTAATGCAACTAATGAAAAACTGTTTTTT. This chain connects TRBV5-6 to TRBJ1-4, with D unresolved. The CDR3 length is 15 residues. Per the germline V gene, CDR1 is SGHDT and CDR2 is YYEEEE. Between the trimmed V and J ends, which lost 3 bases and 0 bases, there was a span of 9 bases.

CDR3 sequence: CASSSGLAVYNEQFF. DNA for the CDR3: TGTGCCAGCAGCTCCGGACTAGCGGTCTACAATGAGCAGTTCTTC. The genes are TRBV7-9 and TRBJ2-1; 10 bases fit TRBD2. V lost 4 bases, J lost 3 bases, and 3 bases stayed unmatched. The CDR3 sequence is 15 residues long. Germline V gene data show CDR1 as SEHNR and CDR2 as FQNEAQ (reference sequence).

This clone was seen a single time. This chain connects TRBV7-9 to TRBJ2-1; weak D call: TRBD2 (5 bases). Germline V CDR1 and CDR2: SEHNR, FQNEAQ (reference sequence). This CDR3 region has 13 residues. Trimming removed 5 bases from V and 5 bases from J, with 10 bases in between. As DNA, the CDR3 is TGTGCCAGCAGCCGGACTCCCAACAATGAGCAGTTCTTC. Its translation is CASSRTPNNEQFF.

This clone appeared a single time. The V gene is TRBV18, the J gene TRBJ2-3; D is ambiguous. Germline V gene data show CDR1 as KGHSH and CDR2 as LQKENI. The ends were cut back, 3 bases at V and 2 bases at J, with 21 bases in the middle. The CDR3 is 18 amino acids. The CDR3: CASSPPLGHDPHTDTQYF. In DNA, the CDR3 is TGTGCCAGCTCACCTCCGTTAGGCCACGATCCCCACACAGATACGCAGTATTTT.

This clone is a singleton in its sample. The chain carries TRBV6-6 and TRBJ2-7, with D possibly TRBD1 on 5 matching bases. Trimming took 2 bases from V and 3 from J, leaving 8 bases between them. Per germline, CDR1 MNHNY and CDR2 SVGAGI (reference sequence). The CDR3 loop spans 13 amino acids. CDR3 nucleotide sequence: TGTGCCAGCAGTTACACCGACAGCTACGAGCAGTACTTC. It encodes CASSYTDSYEQYF.

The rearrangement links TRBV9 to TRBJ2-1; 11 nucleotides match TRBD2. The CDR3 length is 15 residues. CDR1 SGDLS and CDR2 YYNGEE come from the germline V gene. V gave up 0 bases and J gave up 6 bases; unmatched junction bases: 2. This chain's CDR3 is CASSVVAGGFNEQFF. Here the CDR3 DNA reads TGTGCCAGCAGCGTAGTAGCGGGAGGGTTCAATGAGCAGTTCTTC.

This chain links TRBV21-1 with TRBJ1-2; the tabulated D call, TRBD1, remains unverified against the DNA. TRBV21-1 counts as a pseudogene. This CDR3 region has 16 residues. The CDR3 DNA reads TGTGCCAGGGGAACAGGGGGAGTACGCCCTAACTATGGCTACACCTTC. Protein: CARGTGGVRPNYGYTF.